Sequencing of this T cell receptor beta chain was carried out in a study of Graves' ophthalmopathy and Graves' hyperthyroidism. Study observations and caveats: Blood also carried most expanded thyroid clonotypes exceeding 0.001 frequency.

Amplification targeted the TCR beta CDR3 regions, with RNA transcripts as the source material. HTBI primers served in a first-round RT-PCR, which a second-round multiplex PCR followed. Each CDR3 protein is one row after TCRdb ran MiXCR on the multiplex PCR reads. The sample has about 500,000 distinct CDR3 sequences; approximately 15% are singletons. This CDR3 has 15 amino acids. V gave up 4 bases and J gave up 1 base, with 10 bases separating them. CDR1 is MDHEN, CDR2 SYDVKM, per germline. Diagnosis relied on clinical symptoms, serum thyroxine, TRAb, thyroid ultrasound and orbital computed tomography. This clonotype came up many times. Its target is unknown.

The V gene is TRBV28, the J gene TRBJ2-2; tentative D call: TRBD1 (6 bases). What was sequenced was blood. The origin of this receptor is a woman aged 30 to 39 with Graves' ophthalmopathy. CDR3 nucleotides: TGTGCCAGCAGTTCGGGACACCGGAACACCGGGGAGCTGTTTTTT. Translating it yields CASSSGHRNTGELFF.